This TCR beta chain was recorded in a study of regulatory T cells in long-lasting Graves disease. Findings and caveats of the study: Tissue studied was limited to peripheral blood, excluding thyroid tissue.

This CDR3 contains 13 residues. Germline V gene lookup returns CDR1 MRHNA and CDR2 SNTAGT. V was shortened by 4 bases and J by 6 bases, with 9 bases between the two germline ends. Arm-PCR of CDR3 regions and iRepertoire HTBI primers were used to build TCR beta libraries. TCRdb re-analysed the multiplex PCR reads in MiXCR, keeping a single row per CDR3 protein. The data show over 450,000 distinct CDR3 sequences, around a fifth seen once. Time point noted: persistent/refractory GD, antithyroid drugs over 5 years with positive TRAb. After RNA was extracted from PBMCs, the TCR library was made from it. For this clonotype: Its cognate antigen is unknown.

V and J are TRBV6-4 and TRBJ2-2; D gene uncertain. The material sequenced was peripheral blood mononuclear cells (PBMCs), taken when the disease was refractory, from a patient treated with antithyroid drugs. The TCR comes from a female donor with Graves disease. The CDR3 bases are TGTGCCAGCAGTGCTTCCGCGGCCGGGGAGCTGTTTTTT. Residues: CASSASAAGELFF.